A single sample is the source of the 22 T cell receptor beta chains below, sequenced in a study of PD-1 blockade in classical Hodgkin lymphoma (dated by TCRdb to about 2020). The time point label corresponds to: cycle 1 day 1 (C1D1), immediately before nivolumab initiation. All trial patients had relapsed after autologous stem cell transplantation, with cohorts A, B and C differing in prior brentuximab vedotin exposure. The protocol used for the library was the immunoSEQ multiplex PCR assay. TCRdb obtained this table from immuneACCESS and retained in-frame rearrangements with V and J assigned. These tables miss some clones; where compared with another copy, unresolved V genes account for less than half of the shortfall, and the remainder is unexplained. For this sample there are more than 35,000 clones; about three quarters appear just once. The ten largest clones represent 9.5% to 12% of the sample.

The sequences come from peripheral blood mononuclear cells (PBMCs), collected at baseline. These receptor sequences come from a human donor with classical Hodgkin lymphoma.

This chain joins TRBV5-5 and TRBJ2-2; D gene unclear. From germline, CDR1 is SGHKS and CDR2 YYEKEE (reference sequence). CDR3 length equals 13 residues. Trimming took off 0 bases at V and 4 bases at J, with 4 bases between the two ends. Here the CDR3 DNA reads TGTGCCAGCAGCTTGGGGGCCACCGGGGAGCTGTTTTTT. It specifies CASSLGATGELFF.

Note on this clone: Just one base apart from a much larger clone, this may be a read error. The rearrangement uses TRBV19 and TRBJ1-5; D perhaps matches TRBD1 (5 bases). The V end lost 3 bases, the J end lost 0 bases, and 9 bases lay between the germline ends. CDR1 is LNHDA and CDR2 is SQIVND in the germline V gene (reference sequence). The CDR3 runs 15 residues. This CDR3 is CASSMGQYSNQPQHF. The CDR3 DNA follows: TGTGCCAGTAGTATGGGGCAGTATAGCAATCAGCCCCAGCATTTT. The full variable domain, with the rest looked up from reference TRBV19 and TRBJ1-5, is DGGITQSPKYLFRKEGQNVTLSCEQNLNHDAMYWYRQDPGQGLRLIYYSQIVNDFQKGDIAEGYSVSREKKESFPLTVTSAQKNPTAFYLCASSMGQYSNQPQHFGDGTRLSIL.

This clone was counted a few times. The J gene is TRBJ1-2, the V gene TRBV7-9; D is undetermined. V was pared by 3 bases and J by 3 bases, with 8 bases between. The CDR3 loop spans 13 amino acids. Germline assignment: CDR1 SEHNR and CDR2 FQNEAQ (reference sequence). Here the CDR3 reads CASSLRVHYGYTF. In DNA form, the CDR3 reads TGTGCCAGCAGCTTGAGGGTACACTATGGCTACACCTTC. Full variable domain (rest looked up from reference TRBV7-9 and TRBJ1-2): DTGVSQNPRHKITKRGQNVTFRCDPISEHNRLYWYRQTLGQGPEFLTYFQNEAQLEKSRLLSDRFSAERPKGSFSTLEIQRTEQGDSAMYLCASSLRVHYGYTFGSGTRLTVV.

V gene TRBV7-9 combines with J gene TRBJ2-1; D possibly uses TRBD1 or TRBD2 (5 bases each). The V and J ends lost 2 bases and 5 bases respectively, with 7 bases between them. Germline CDR1 and CDR2: SEHNR and FQNEAQ (reference sequence). This CDR3 region has 13 residues. The CDR3 region is CASSLRDDNEQFF. CDR3 sequence (DNA): TGTGCCAGCAGCTTACGGGACGACAATGAGCAGTTCTTC.

The chain couples TRBV7-2 to TRBJ2-1, with D possibly TRBD2 on 5 matching bases. Looked up from germline, CDR1 is SGHTA and CDR2 is FQGNSA. V dropped 5 bases and J dropped 4 bases, with 9 bases sitting between them. The CDR3 sequence is 13 residues long. The CDR3 loop reads CASSLGLYNEQFF. CDR3 DNA sequence: TGTGCCAGCAGCCTAGGACTGTACAATGAGCAGTTCTTC.

This chain connects TRBV14 to TRBJ2-3; TRBD2 matches 8 bases. Trimming at V came to 4 bases and at J to 3 bases, leaving 6 bases not matched to a gene. There are 15 residues in the CDR3. Germline values: CDR1 SGHDN, CDR2 FVKESK. This CDR3 is CASSPGSGRTDTQYF. The CDR3 region has the DNA TGTGCCAGCAGCCCGGGGAGCGGGAGAACAGATACGCAGTATTTT.

The rearrangement uses TRBV27 and TRBJ2-7; possible D gene TRBD2, 5 bases. Per the germline V gene, CDR1 is MNHEY and CDR2 is SMNVEV (reference sequence). V gave up 5 bases and J gave up 1 base, with 12 bases separating them. This CDR3 is 14 amino acids long. The CDR3 DNA sequence: TGTGCCAGCAGTCCCCGACGGACTTCCTACGAGCAGTACTTC. As protein: CASSPRRTSYEQYF.

The V call is TRBV6-5, the J call TRBJ2-3; 8 nucleotides line up with TRBD2. The germline CDR1 and CDR2 sequences are MNHEY and SVGAGI. This CDR3 comprises 14 residues. V lost 4 bases to trimming and J lost 2 bases; unmatched junction nucleotides: 2. The CDR3 nucleotides are TGTGCCAGCAGTTGGGGACTAGACACAGATACGCAGTATTTT. Its protein is CASSWGLDTDTQYF.

V is TRBV5-6 and J is TRBJ2-5; a possible D gene is TRBD2 (5 bases). V was cut by 1 base and J by 5 bases, with 12 bases left in between. Per germline, CDR1 SGHDT and CDR2 YYEEEE. The CDR3 has 14 residues. The CDR3 DNA is TGTGCCAGCAGCTTGTTGGGGTCGGGGGAGACCCAGTACTTC. As protein: CASSLLGSGETQYF.

This clone was recorded once. The chain couples TRBV9 to TRBJ2-6; the D is unclear. The CDR3 is 15 residues long. V dropped 0 bases and J dropped 1 base, with 5 bases sitting between them. Germline-derived CDR1 and CDR2 are SGDLS and YYNGEE. The CDR3 reads CASSVGQSGANVLTF. The CDR3 nucleotides are TGTGCCAGCAGCGTAGGCCAATCTGGGGCCAACGTCCTGACTTTC.

The chain has TRBV28 and TRBJ1-1; 7 nucleotides agree with TRBD1. After removal of 6 bases from V and 4 bases from J, the junction contained 5 bases not matched to a gene. The CDR3 totals 13 residues. Germline V lookup: CDR1 MDHEN, CDR2 SYDVKM. CDR3 DNA: TGTGCCAGCAGGGGTCGACAGGGCACTGAAGCTTTCTTT. Its translation is CASRGRQGTEAFF.

V is TRBV6-6 and J is TRBJ2-5, with unresolved D. Germline V gives CDR1 MNHNY, CDR2 SVGAGI (reference sequence). V lost 2 bases, J lost 5 bases, and 6 bases lay in between. The length of the CDR3 is 12 residues. The CDR3 loop is CASSYPRETQYF. The CDR3 DNA is TGTGCCAGCAGTTACCCCCGGGAGACCCAGTACTTC.

The gene calls are TRBV11-3 and TRBJ2-1; the match to TRBD2 covers 7 bases. After removal of 1 base from V and 0 bases from J, the junction contained 3 bases not matched to a gene. This CDR3 has 16 residues. In germline, CDR1 is SGHNT, CDR2 YENEEA. The DNA of the CDR3 is TGTGCCAGCAGCTTAGGGCGGGAGTTCTCCTACAATGAGCAGTTCTTC. This codes for CASSLGREFSYNEQFF.

This chain joins TRBV28 and TRBJ2-5, with TRBD1 as a possible D gene (6 bases). The CDR3 consists of 14 residues. Trimming shortened V by 2 bases and J by 7 bases, and 14 bases separated the two germline ends. In germline, CDR1 is MDHEN, CDR2 SYDVKM. Here the CDR3 reads CASSLGGTQGTQYF. The CDR3, as DNA: TGTGCCAGCAGTTTAGGGGGCACTCAGGGGACCCAGTACTTC. Complete variable domain (other parts from reference TRBV28 and TRBJ2-5): DVKVTQSSRYLVKRTGEKVFLECVQDMDHENMFWYRQDPGLGLRLIYFSYDVKMKEKGDIPEGYSVSREKKERFSLILESASTNQTSMYLCASSLGGTQGTQYFGPGTRLLVL.

The chain joins TRBV6-6 to TRBJ2-3; D is unresolved. Trimming removed 3 bases at V and 1 base at J, with 14 bases between. The CDR3 extends over 16 amino acids. Germline V lookup: CDR1 MNHNY, CDR2 SVGAGI (reference sequence). DNA of the CDR3: TGTGCCAGCAGTTATCCAGTTGGGGATGGCACAGATACGCAGTATTTT. Encoded protein: CASSYPVGDGTDTQYF.

V usage is TRBV5-4 and J usage is TRBJ2-7; D unclear. Deletions cut 0 bases from V and 2 bases from J, with 6 bases between. The CDR3 runs to 13 residues. Germline CDR1 and CDR2: SGHNT and YYREEE (reference sequence). CDR3 loop: CASSLAQTYEQYF. CDR3 coding DNA: TGTGCCAGCAGCTTGGCGCAGACCTACGAGCAGTACTTC.

This clone was observed a single time. V and J are TRBV6-1 and TRBJ1-2; D uncertain. The CDR3 runs to 13 residues. Germline CDR1 reads MNHNS; CDR2 reads SASEGT. V was clipped by 5 bases and J by 3 bases, with 10 bases between them. CDR3 in amino acids: CASSPGQYYGYTF. The CDR3 coding sequence is TGTGCCAGCAGTCCCGGGCAATACTATGGCTACACCTTC.

This clone came up a few times. The chain has TRBV6-5 and TRBJ1-4; D not resolved. Trimming removed 0 bases at V and 8 bases at J, with 13 bases between. The CDR3 is 15 amino acids. Germline assignment: CDR1 MNHEY and CDR2 SVGAGI. The CDR3 protein is CASSYSKVVYEKLFF. The CDR3 DNA reads as TGTGCCAGCAGTTACTCGAAGGTTGTATACGAAAAACTGTTTTTT.

The chain joins TRBV6-1 to TRBJ2-7, with a possible D match to TRBD2 (6 bases). Germline values: CDR1 MNHNS, CDR2 SASEGT. Trimming took off 2 bases at V and 1 base at J, with 12 bases between the two ends. The length of the CDR3 is 15 residues. The CDR3 protein is CASSEQQAGSYEQYF. DNA for the CDR3: TGTGCCAGCAGTGAACAACAGGCGGGATCCTACGAGCAGTACTTC.

The chain has TRBV29-1 and TRBJ1-2; D remains unclear. This CDR3 spans 12 amino acids. V was trimmed by 5 bases and J by 5 bases, leaving 12 bases between them. Germline loops: CDR1 SQVTM, CDR2 ANQGSEA. The CDR3: CSVRESSYGYTF. The DNA for the CDR3 is TGCAGCGTTAGGGAAAGTTCTTATGGCTACACCTTC.

This clone has just a few counts. The J gene is TRBJ2-1, the V gene TRBV7-2, with D unclear. CDR3 length equals 11 residues. CDR1 is SGHTA and CDR2 is FQGNSA in the germline V gene. Trimming took 3 bases from V and 9 from J, leaving 6 bases between them. CDR3 sequence (DNA): TGTGCCAGCAGCTTTAGCTCTGAGCAGTTCTTC. This translates into CASSFSSEQFF.

V gene TRBV7-2 combines with J gene TRBJ1-2, with 7 bases matching TRBD1. The CDR3 spans 16 residues. Germline V CDR1 and CDR2: SGHTA, FQGNSA. Trimming at V came to 4 bases and at J to 4 bases, leaving 12 bases not matched to a gene. Written as DNA, the CDR3 is TGTGCCAGCAGCTCAGCTAGGTGGGGACAGACCTATGGCTACACCTTC. Its translation: CASSSARWGQTYGYTF.